A single sample is the source of the 24 T cell receptor beta chains below, sequenced in a study of T cells in Graves' hyperthyroidism and ophthalmopathy. There were TCR beta CDR3 regions amplified from RNA transcripts. A set of HTBI primers served as the primers for a first-round RT-PCR of the TCR CDR3. TCRdb called the multiplex PCR reads again in MiXCR, with one record for every CDR3 protein. The sample yields about 590,000 distinct CDR3 sequences, 15% to 18% seen once. Sequenced: blood. The receptors here all came from a woman aged 25-40 years with Graves' hyperthyroidism.

The sample holds many counts of this clonotype. V and J are TRBV12-3 or TRBV12-4 and TRBJ2-1; 11 bases are shared with TRBD2. Losses at the gene ends were 3 bases for V and 1 base for J; bases not matched to a gene: 8. The length of the CDR3 is 18 residues. In nucleotides, the CDR3 is TGTGCCAGCAGTTTGGGGACTAGCGGACCCACATCCTACAATGAGCAGTTCTTC. Amino acids: CASSLGTSGPTSYNEQFF.

The chain combines TRBV5-4 with TRBJ2-3; 14 bases match TRBD2. The V segment lost 4 bases and the J segment 5 bases; nucleotides outside the gene matches: 9. The CDR3 has 17 residues. The germline V gene has CDR1 SGHNT and CDR2 YYREEE (reference sequence). CDR3 sequence (DNA): TGTGCCAGCAGCGGCGGGACTAGCGGGAGTGTGGTAGATACGCAGTATTTT. Its translation is CASSGGTSGSVVDTQYF.

Ten or more counts support this clonotype. This chain joins TRBV7-2 and TRBJ1-4; TRBD1 aligns across 9 bases. Germline trimming cut 4 bases from V and 7 bases from J; bases unmatched to any gene: 4. This CDR3 region has 14 residues. CDR1 is SGHTA and CDR2 is FQGNSA in the germline V gene. DNA of the CDR3: TGTGCCAGCAGCTCCCGACAGGGGGGTGAAAAACTGTTTTTT. Translated: CASSSRQGGEKLFF.

At least ten counts were recorded for this clonotype. V and J are TRBV2 and TRBJ2-2; tentative D call: TRBD2 (5 bases). The CDR3 extends over 15 amino acids. V lost 6 bases to trimming and J lost 4 bases, with 15 bases between them. CDR1 is SNHLY and CDR2 is FYNNEI in the germline V gene. This CDR3 reads CASSQDLAATGELFF. The DNA for the CDR3 is TGTGCCAGCAGCCAAGATCTAGCCGCCACCGGGGAGCTGTTTTTT.

The table lists this clonotype with many counts. The chain combines TRBV30 with TRBJ1-2; D is perhaps TRBD1 (5 bases). Between the trimmed V and J ends, which lost 3 bases and 4 bases, there was a span of 12 bases. CDR1 is GTSNPN, CDR2 SVGIG, per germline (reference sequence). CDR3 size: 13 residues. CDR3 region: CAWRPGVFYGYTF. For the CDR3, the DNA is TGTGCCTGGAGGCCGGGGGTTTTCTATGGCTACACCTTC. Looking up the rest from reference TRBV30 and TRBJ1-2 gives the full variable domain: SQTIHQWPATLVQPVGSPLSLECTVEGTSNPNLYWYRQAAGRGLQLLFYSVGIGQISSEVPQNLSASRPQDRQFILSSKKLLLSDSGFYLCAWRPGVFYGYTFGSGTRLTVV.

This clonotype was seen a few times. V gene TRBV6-2 or TRBV6-3 combines with J gene TRBJ2-4, with D perhaps TRBD2 (6 bases). The V and J ends lost 5 bases and 1 base respectively, with 12 bases between them. This CDR3 has 15 residues. Germline CDR1 MNHEY, CDR2 SVGEGT. The CDR3 DNA follows: TGTGCCAGCAGTGCCTTCGGGGGTGCCAAAAACATTCAGTACTTC. Encoded protein: CASSAFGGAKNIQYF.

Concerning this clonotype: Because it lacks the conserved phenylalanine or tryptophan at the end, this CDR3 is likely a read error. This chain links TRBV7-2 with TRBJ2-5; weak D call: TRBD1 (6 bases). This CDR3 comprises 13 residues. The germline gives CDR1 SGHTA, CDR2 FQGNSA. The V end was cut by 1 base, the J end by 4 bases, with 7 bases between. The CDR3: CASSLVGGETQYL. CDR3 DNA: TGTGCCAGCAGCTTAGTAGGGGGAGAGACCCAGTACCTC.

In this sample, this clonotype turned up a few times. The chain links TRBV7-2 to TRBJ2-3; D ambiguous. Germline loops: CDR1 SGHTA, CDR2 FQGNSA. The CDR3 runs 15 residues. V lost 1 base, J lost 2 bases, and 10 bases lay in between. CDR3 nucleotide sequence: TGTGCCAGCAGCTTAGAGGTGGGATTCACAGATACGCAGTATTTT. Protein: CASSLEVGFTDTQYF.

The sample holds a few counts of this clonotype. The rearrangement links TRBV6-1 to TRBJ2-7, with 7 bases matching TRBD1. Germline assignment: CDR1 MNHNS and CDR2 SASEGT. V shed 6 bases and J 3 bases; nucleotides not matched to a gene: 8. This CDR3 contains 14 residues. The CDR3 DNA sequence: TGTGCCAGCAGCCAAGACAGGGCCCTCTACGAGCAGTACTTC. As protein: CASSQDRALYEQYF.

The J gene is TRBJ2-4, the V gene TRBV18, with D perhaps matching TRBD1 or TRBD2 (5 bases each). The CDR3 loop spans 15 amino acids. V was pared by 4 bases and J by 0 bases, with 10 bases between. Germline assignment: CDR1 KGHSH and CDR2 LQKENI. The CDR3 bases are TGTGCCAGCTCACGGGACGAACTAGCCAAAAACATTCAGTACTTC. Its protein is CASSRDELAKNIQYF.

The sample holds many counts of this clonotype. The V gene is TRBV30, the J gene TRBJ2-5; TRBD2 aligns across 7 bases. V lost 4 bases to trimming and J lost 5 bases; unmatched junction nucleotides: 7. In germline, CDR1 is GTSNPN, CDR2 SVGIG (reference sequence). The CDR3 is 13 amino acids. CDR3: CAWNPTSAETQYF. The CDR3 nucleotides are TGTGCCTGGAACCCTACTAGCGCGGAGACCCAGTACTTC.

This clonotype has a count of ten or more. This chain connects TRBV20-1 to TRBJ2-1, with 7 positions matching TRBD2. CDR3 length: 14 residues. V dropped 0 bases and J dropped 7; count of bases not matched to a gene: 6. Germline V gives CDR1 DFQATT, CDR2 SNEGSKA (reference sequence). DNA of the CDR3: TGCAGTGCTAGAGACGGGAGGACGGAGAATGAGCAGTTCTTC. It specifies CSARDGRTENEQFF.

CDR3 sequence: CSASPAPLAGVYEQFF. In DNA, the CDR3 is TGCAGTGCTAGCCCAGCCCCACTAGCGGGAGTCTATGAGCAGTTCTTC. The J gene is TRBJ2-1, the V gene TRBV20-1; TRBD2 agrees at 11 bases. The ends lost 3 bases at V and 8 bases at J; junction bases unmatched: 12. Germline-derived CDR1 and CDR2 are DFQATT and SNEGSKA (reference sequence). There are 16 residues in the CDR3.

This clonotype was counted at least ten times. CDR3 loop: CSVALRASGPYNEQFF. The CDR3 DNA reads as TGCAGCGTTGCCCTCCGGGCTAGCGGCCCCTACAATGAGCAGTTCTTC. The V call is TRBV29-1, the J call TRBJ2-1, with 7 bases fitting TRBD2. After removal of 4 bases from V and 2 bases from J, the junction contained 11 bases not matched to a gene. The CDR3 spans 16 residues. Germline lookup yields CDR1 SQVTM and CDR2 ANQGSEA.

This clonotype has only a few counts. This chain uses TRBV7-2 with TRBJ2-1; tentatively, D is TRBD2 (6 bases). Looked up from germline, CDR1 is SGHTA and CDR2 is FQGNSA. Trimming left V 5 bases short and J 2 bases short, with 13 bases between. This CDR3 spans 15 amino acids. The CDR3 DNA sequence: TGTGCCAGCAGCGTTAGCGGCCTGACCTACAATGAGCAGTTCTTC. Encoded protein: CASSVSGLTYNEQFF.

In this sample, this clonotype turned up many times. This sequence joins TRBV7-6 and TRBJ2-2, with TRBD2 as a possible D gene (5 bases). This CDR3 spans 15 amino acids. Germline V gene data show CDR1 as SGHVS and CDR2 as FNYEAQ. V lost 5 bases, J lost 4 bases, and 14 bases lay in between. Here the CDR3 reads CASSPSSEGTGELFF. For the CDR3, the DNA is TGTGCCAGCAGCCCCTCGAGCGAGGGCACCGGGGAGCTGTTTTTT.

This clonotype was found many times. The CDR3 sequence: CAWTRTDYGYTF. In DNA, the CDR3 is TGTGCCTGGACGCGGACAGACTATGGCTACACCTTC. V and J are TRBV30 and TRBJ1-2; the D gene is possibly TRBD1 (6 bases). Germline assignment: CDR1 GTSNPN and CDR2 SVGIG (reference sequence). V shed 4 bases and J shed 3 bases, with 9 bases lying between them. The length of the CDR3 is 12 residues.

V is TRBV9 and J is TRBJ2-3; 7 bases align to TRBD1. V lost 3 bases and J lost 2; bases outside the gene matches: 6. CDR3 length: 15 amino acids. Germline-derived CDR1 and CDR2 are SGDLS and YYNGEE. The CDR3 sequence: CASSEYTGDTDTQYF. Written as DNA, the CDR3 is TGTGCCAGCAGCGAATATACAGGGGACACAGATACGCAGTATTTT.

The chain is built from TRBV20-1 and TRBJ2-3; TRBD2 matches at 9 bases. There are 16 residues in the CDR3. Germline-derived CDR1 and CDR2 are DFQATT and SNEGSKA (reference sequence). V lost 5 bases, J lost 2 bases, and 11 bases stayed unmatched. CDR3 sequence (DNA): TGCAGTGCTCTCGTTTTCCTAGCGGGACCCACAGATACGCAGTATTTT. It encodes CSALVFLAGPTDTQYF.

This clonotype was found many times. The genes are TRBV15 and TRBJ2-1; 10 nucleotides match TRBD2. Germline-derived CDR1 and CDR2 are LNHNV and YYDKDF (reference sequence). Germline trimming cut 5 bases from V and 1 base from J; bases unmatched to any gene: 8. The CDR3 is made up of 17 amino acids. CDR3 residues: CATSDPLTSGSYNEQFF. The DNA for the CDR3 is TGTGCCACCAGCGATCCCTTGACTAGCGGGTCCTACAATGAGCAGTTCTTC.

This rearrangement joins TRBV4-2 to TRBJ2-7, with D maybe TRBD1 (7 bases). The CDR3 loop spans 15 amino acids. The V gene lost 4 bases and the J gene lost 2 bases, with 15 bases spanning the gap. Germline V CDR1 and CDR2: LGHNA, YNFKEQ. The CDR3 region is CASSPRQGLAYEQYF. CDR3 sequence (DNA): TGTGCCAGCAGCCCTCGACAGGGACTTGCCTACGAGCAGTACTTC.

In its sample, this clonotype was seen many times. The CDR3 bases are TGTGCCAGCAGCCAAGAAAACGAGCAGTACTTC. It translates to CASSQENEQYF. This chain joins TRBV3-1 and TRBJ2-7; no reliable D call. Per the germline V gene, CDR1 is LGHDT and CDR2 is YNNKEL (reference sequence). V was cut by 0 bases and J by 5 bases, with 2 bases left in between. CDR3 length: 11 amino acids.

The table lists this clonotype with a few counts. The J gene is TRBJ1-5, the V gene TRBV24-1; 9 positions match TRBD1. V was pared by 5 bases and J by 4 bases, with 5 bases of the junction left unmatched. CDR1 is KGHDR, CDR2 SFDVKD, per germline. The CDR3 contains 15 residues. CDR3 sequence reads: CATSAKDRGNQPQHF. Here the CDR3 DNA reads TGTGCCACCAGTGCAAAGGACAGGGGAAATCAGCCCCAGCATTTT.

CDR3 DNA: TGTGCCAGCAGCCTAAGGGACCTTGGGCCCAACAATGAGCAGTTCTTC. Its translation is CASSLRDLGPNNEQFF. The chain has TRBV9 and TRBJ2-1; D is tentatively TRBD1 or TRBD2 (5 bases each). The CDR3 spans 16 residues. CDR1 and CDR2 (germline): SGDLS, YYNGEE. Trimming stripped 4 bases from V and 5 bases from J, with 19 bases between.